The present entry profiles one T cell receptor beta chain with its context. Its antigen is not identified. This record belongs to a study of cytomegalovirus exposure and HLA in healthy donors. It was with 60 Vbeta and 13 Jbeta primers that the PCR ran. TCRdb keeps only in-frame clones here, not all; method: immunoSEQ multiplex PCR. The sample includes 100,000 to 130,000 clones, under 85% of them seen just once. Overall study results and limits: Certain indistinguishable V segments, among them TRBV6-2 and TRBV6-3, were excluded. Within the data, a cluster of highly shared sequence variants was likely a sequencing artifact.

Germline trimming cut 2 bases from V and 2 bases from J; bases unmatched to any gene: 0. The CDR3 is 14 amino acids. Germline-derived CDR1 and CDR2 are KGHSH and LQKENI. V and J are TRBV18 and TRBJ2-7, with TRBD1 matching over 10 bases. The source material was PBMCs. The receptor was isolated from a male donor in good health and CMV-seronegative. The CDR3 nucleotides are TGTGCCAGCTCACCAGGGACAGGGGCCTACGAGCAGTACTTC. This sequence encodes CASSPGTGAYEQYF.